The 8 T cell receptor beta chains below all came from one sample that was sequenced in a study of neurological immune-mediated disorders. Via MiXCR, TCRdb re-called the 5' RACE reads, giving one row per CDR3 protein. The sample comprises some 54,000 distinct CDR3 sequences, over 8.5% of which are singletons, and approximately 7% rests with the top ten. Time point given: longitudinal time-point 1 (baseline). Material for sequencing was PBMCs. The receptors derive from a male donor with HTLV-1-associated myelopathy (HAM/TSP).

This clonotype was seen many times. The chain employs TRBV9 and TRBJ2-3, with TRBD1 identical over 9 bases. The CDR3 loop spans 17 amino acids. Germline V lookup: CDR1 SGDLS, CDR2 YYNGEE. V was pared by 4 bases and J by 0 bases, with 9 bases of the junction left unmatched. The CDR3 reads CASSPTGQGPSTDTQYF. The CDR3 DNA follows: TGTGCCAGCAGCCCAACAGGACAGGGGCCGAGCACAGATACGCAGTATTTT.

This clonotype was seen repeatedly, ten times or more. This rearrangement joins TRBV7-2 to TRBJ2-7, with 14 bases aligning to TRBD2. This CDR3 is 16 amino acids long. V shed 5 bases, J shed 4 bases, and the junction held 7 bases outside the gene matches. Germline CDR1 reads SGHTA; CDR2 reads FQGNSA. CDR3 region: CASSPRLAGGSYEQYF. The CDR3 nucleotides are TGTGCCAGCAGCCCGAGACTAGCGGGGGGGAGTTACGAGCAGTACTTC. The whole variable domain, remainder taken from reference TRBV7-2 and TRBJ2-7, is GAGVSQSPSNKVTEKGKDVELRCDPISGHTALYWYRQSLGQGLEFLIYFQGNSAPDKSGLPSDRFSAERTGGSVSTLTIQRTQQEDSAVYLCASSPRLAGGSYEQYFGPGTRLTVT.

Ten or more counts support this clonotype. V is TRBV5-1 and J is TRBJ2-2; D possibly corresponds to TRBD2 (5 bases). Germline V CDR1 and CDR2: SGHRS, YFSETQ. The V gene lost 2 bases and the J gene lost 3 bases, with 11 bases spanning the gap. The CDR3 is 15 amino acids. The chain's CDR3 is CASSFLAYDTGELFF. For the CDR3, the DNA is TGCGCCAGCAGCTTCCTAGCATACGACACCGGGGAGCTGTTTTTT.

In this sample, this clonotype turned up many times. The rearrangement uses TRBV11-2 and TRBJ1-3; D gene unclear. The germline V gene encodes CDR1 SGHAT and CDR2 FQNNGV. Deletions cut 0 bases from V and 4 bases from J, with 4 bases between. CDR3 length equals 13 residues. In DNA, the CDR3 is TGTGCCAGCAGCTTAGATCCCGGAAACACCATATATTTT. It codes for CASSLDPGNTIYF.

This clonotype was counted ten times or more. The chain recombines TRBV20-1 with TRBJ2-7, with 15 bases lining up with TRBD2. The CDR3 spans 18 residues. V trimming: 1 base; J trimming: 3 bases; junction bases outside the gene matches: 10. The germline V gene has CDR1 DFQATT and CDR2 SNEGSKA (reference sequence). In DNA, the CDR3 is TGCAGTGCTAGAGTGGGGGGACTAGCGGGGGGCTCGCACTACGAGCAGTACTTC. Residues: CSARVGGLAGGSHYEQYF.

This clonotype was seen repeatedly, ten times or more. This chain connects TRBV7-2 to TRBJ2-2, with no clear D. The CDR3 extends over 15 amino acids. Per the germline V gene, CDR1 is SGHTA and CDR2 is FQGNSA. The V and J ends lost 3 bases and 2 bases respectively, with 10 bases between them. The CDR3 reads CASSFRRTNTGELFF. CDR3 nucleotides: TGTGCCAGCAGCTTTAGGCGAACCAACACCGGGGAGCTGTTTTTT.

Ten or more counts support this clonotype. The chain is built from TRBV27 and TRBJ2-3; 8 bases fit TRBD2. The germline V gene encodes CDR1 MNHEY and CDR2 SMNVEV (reference sequence). There are 17 residues in the CDR3. V lost 2 bases to trimming and J lost 2 bases; unmatched junction nucleotides: 9. CDR3 sequence (DNA): TGTGCCAGCAGTTTAATAAAAACTAGCGGATACACAGATACGCAGTATTTT. Translated: CASSLIKTSGYTDTQYF.

At least ten counts were recorded for this clonotype. The chain combines TRBV4-1 with TRBJ2-1; D not certain. Germline V lookup: CDR1 MGHRA, CDR2 YSYEKL. V was cut by 1 base and J by 7 bases, with 11 bases left in between. The CDR3 has 14 amino acids. The CDR3: CASSQGVVSNEQFF. CDR3 sequence (DNA): TGCGCCAGCAGCCAAGGGGTCGTAAGTAATGAGCAGTTCTTC.